This is a list of T cell receptor beta chains from one sample in a study of CD8 T cells in Susac syndrome. TCRdb redid the calling of the immunoSEQ multiplex PCR reads with MiXCR, one entry per CDR3 protein. This sample has approximately 190,000 distinct CDR3 sequences, with about 95% found just once. The sample consisted of CD8+ T cells from PBMCs. The source is a human donor with Susac syndrome. Each CDR3 is given with its conserved first and last residue. D genes are given only for firm matches. The size of a clone is reported for some rows only, either as once, few or many, or as a class for expanded clones.

v_call: TRBV6-4
cdr3_length: 11
clone_size: -
d_call: -
j_call: TRBJ2-1
cdr3_aa: CASRAGGEQFF
cdr3_nt: TGTGCCAGCAGGGCAGGTGGGGAGCAGTTCTTC

v_call: TRBV20-1
cdr3_length: 17
clone_size: -
d_call: -
j_call: TRBJ1-6
cdr3_aa: CSARDYRLSSYNSPLHF
cdr3_nt: TGCAGTGCTAGAGATTACCGACTGAGCTCCTATAATTCACCCCTCCACTTT

v_call: TRBV30
cdr3_length: 16
clone_size: -
d_call: -
j_call: TRBJ2-7
cdr3_aa: CAWSTQTGYLSYEQYF
cdr3_nt: TGTGCCTGGAGTACCCAGACCGGCTACCTTTCCTACGAGCAGTACTTC

v_call: TRBV2
cdr3_length: 15
clone_size: -
d_call: TRBD2
j_call: TRBJ2-7
cdr3_aa: CASRDMGLAGDEQYF
cdr3_nt: TGTGCCAGCAGAGACATGGGACTAGCGGGAGACGAGCAGTACTTC

v_call: TRBV6-1
cdr3_length: 13
clone_size: -
d_call: -
j_call: TRBJ2-7
cdr3_aa: CASSELIGYEQYF
cdr3_nt: TGTGCCAGCAGTGAATTGATCGGCTACGAGCAGTACTTC

v_call: TRBV9
cdr3_length: 15
clone_size: once
d_call: -
j_call: TRBJ1-6
cdr3_aa: CASSDRDPRNSPLHF
cdr3_nt: TGTGCCAGCAGCGACAGGGACCCGCGAAATTCACCCCTCCACTTT

v_call: TRBV5-1
cdr3_length: 15
clone_size: -
d_call: TRBD2
j_call: TRBJ2-7
cdr3_aa: CASRNPGLAGLEQYF
cdr3_nt: TGCGCCAGCAGAAACCCGGGACTAGCGGGTTTAGAGCAGTACTTC

v_call: TRBV5-4
cdr3_length: 14
clone_size: -
d_call: -
j_call: TRBJ1-2
cdr3_aa: CASSQQGSSYGYTF
cdr3_nt: TGTGCCAGCAGTCAACAGGGATCGAGCTATGGCTACACCTTC

v_call: TRBV13
cdr3_length: 11
clone_size: -
d_call: -
j_call: TRBJ2-5
cdr3_aa: CASSGEGTQYF
cdr3_nt: TGTGCCAGCAGCGGAGAGGGGACCCAGTACTTC

v_call: TRBV7-8
cdr3_length: 18
clone_size: -
d_call: -
j_call: TRBJ1-5
cdr3_aa: CASSLGVLAGLGNQPQHF
cdr3_nt: TGTGCCAGCAGCTTAGGAGTTCTGGCAGGGTTGGGGAATCAGCCCCAGCATTTT

v_call: TRBV12-3/TRBV12-4
cdr3_length: 15
clone_size: -
d_call: TRBD2
j_call: TRBJ2-3
cdr3_aa: CASKPRAGVPDTQYF
cdr3_nt: TGTGCCAGCAAGCCCCGAGCGGGAGTCCCAGATACGCAGTATTTT

v_call: TRBV30
cdr3_length: 14
clone_size: -
d_call: TRBD2
j_call: TRBJ2-7
cdr3_aa: CAWSWGGNSYEQYF
cdr3_nt: TGTGCCTGGAGTTGGGGGGGGAACTCCTACGAGCAGTACTTC

v_call: TRBV7-3
cdr3_length: 11
clone_size: -
d_call: -
j_call: TRBJ2-1
cdr3_aa: CASSLSGEQFF
cdr3_nt: TGTGCCAGCAGCTTATCCGGTGAGCAGTTCTTC

v_call: TRBV6-1
cdr3_length: 16
clone_size: once
d_call: -
j_call: TRBJ2-1
cdr3_aa: CASRRLSGSSYNEQFF
cdr3_nt: TGTGCCAGCAGACGACTCAGCGGAAGCTCCTACAATGAGCAGTTCTTC

v_call: TRBV6-5
cdr3_length: 14
clone_size: -
d_call: TRBD1
j_call: TRBJ2-3
cdr3_aa: CASSPDRGTDTQYF
cdr3_nt: TGTGCCAGCAGTCCGGACAGGGGCACAGATACGCAGTATTTT

v_call: TRBV5-1
cdr3_length: 14
clone_size: -
d_call: -
j_call: TRBJ1-1
cdr3_aa: CASSRGHPNTEAFF
cdr3_nt: TGCGCCAGCAGCCGGGGACACCCGAACACTGAAGCTTTCTTT

v_call: TRBV9
cdr3_length: 13
clone_size: -
d_call: -
j_call: TRBJ2-3
cdr3_aa: CASSGSDSDTQYF
cdr3_nt: TGTGCCAGCAGCGGTAGTGATTCGGATACGCAGTATTTT

v_call: TRBV29-1
cdr3_length: 16
clone_size: once
d_call: -
j_call: TRBJ2-1
cdr3_aa: CSVEDLQRNSYNEQFF
cdr3_nt: TGCAGCGTTGAAGATCTTCAGCGAAATAGCTACAATGAGCAGTTCTTC

v_call: TRBV20-1
cdr3_length: 18
clone_size: -
d_call: TRBD2
j_call: TRBJ2-7
cdr3_aa: CSARDSGLAGSPSYEQYF
cdr3_nt: TGCAGTGCTAGAGATTCGGGACTAGCGGGGTCGCCCTCCTACGAGCAGTACTTC

v_call: TRBV7-9
cdr3_length: 14
clone_size: -
d_call: -
j_call: TRBJ2-7
cdr3_aa: CASSSTGRTYEQYF
cdr3_nt: TGTGCCAGCAGTTCAACAGGGCGAACCTACGAGCAGTACTTC

v_call: TRBV3-1
cdr3_length: 15
clone_size: -
d_call: -
j_call: TRBJ2-1
cdr3_aa: CASSRGHFSYNEQFF
cdr3_nt: TGTGCCAGCAGCCGGGGGCACTTCTCCTACAATGAGCAGTTCTTC

v_call: TRBV4-1
cdr3_length: 18
clone_size: -
d_call: -
j_call: TRBJ2-5
cdr3_aa: CASSRKGVRGGSQETQYF
cdr3_nt: TGCGCCAGCAGCCGCAAGGGGGTTAGAGGGGGGTCCCAAGAGACCCAGTACTTC

v_call: TRBV18
cdr3_length: 14
clone_size: -
d_call: TRBD2
j_call: TRBJ2-3
cdr3_aa: CASSLRGETDTQYF
cdr3_nt: TGTGCCAGCTCACTGCGGGGGGAGACAGATACGCAGTATTTT

v_call: TRBV20-1
cdr3_length: 13
clone_size: -
d_call: -
j_call: TRBJ1-2
cdr3_aa: CSAEGQGNYGYTF
cdr3_nt: TGCAGTGCTGAGGGGCAGGGAAACTATGGCTACACCTTC